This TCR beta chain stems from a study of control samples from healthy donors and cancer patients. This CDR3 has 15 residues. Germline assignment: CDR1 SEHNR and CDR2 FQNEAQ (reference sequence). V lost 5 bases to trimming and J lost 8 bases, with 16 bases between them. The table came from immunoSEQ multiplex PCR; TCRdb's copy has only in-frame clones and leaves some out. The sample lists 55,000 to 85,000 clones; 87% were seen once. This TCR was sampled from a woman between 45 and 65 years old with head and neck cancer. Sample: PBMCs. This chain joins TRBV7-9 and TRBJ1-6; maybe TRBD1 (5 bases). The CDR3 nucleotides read TGTGCCAGCAGCCCGGGGTGGGGCCTGGATTCACCCCTCCACTTT. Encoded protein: CASSPGWGLDSPLHF.